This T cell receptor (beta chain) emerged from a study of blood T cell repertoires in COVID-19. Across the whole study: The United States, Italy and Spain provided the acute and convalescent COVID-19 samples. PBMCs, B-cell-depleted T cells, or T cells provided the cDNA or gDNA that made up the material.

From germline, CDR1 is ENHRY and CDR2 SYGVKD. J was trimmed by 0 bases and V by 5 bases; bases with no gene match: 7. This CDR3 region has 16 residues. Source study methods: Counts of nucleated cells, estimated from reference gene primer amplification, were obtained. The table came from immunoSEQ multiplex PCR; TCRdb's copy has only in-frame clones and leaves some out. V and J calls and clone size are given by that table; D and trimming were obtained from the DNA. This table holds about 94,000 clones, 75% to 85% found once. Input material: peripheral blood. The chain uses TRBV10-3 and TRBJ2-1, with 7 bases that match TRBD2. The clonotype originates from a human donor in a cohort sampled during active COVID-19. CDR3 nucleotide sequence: TGTGCCATCAGTCTTAAGCGGGGAAGCTCCTACAATGAGCAGTTCTTC. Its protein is CAISLKRGSSYNEQFF.